One sample yielded the 8 T cell receptor beta chains listed below, sequenced in a study of persistence of HIV-infected CD4 T cells. Their specific antigens are unknown. The immunoSEQ assay was version 4, run in survey mode. Profiled with immunoSEQ multiplex PCR; TCRdb holds only in-frame clones, not every one. The data show some 58,000 clones, just under 75% seen once. An overlapping HIV-1 Gag peptide pool stimulated these cells at 0.85 to 1 ug/peptide/mL. CD40L-negative CD69-negative CD45RO-high memory CD4+ T cells were sorted as populations depleted of antigen-responding cells. The sequencing here drew on CD4+ T cells sorted from PBMCs after 18-hour stimulation, taken from a patient who received antiretroviral therapy. These receptors were collected from an adult man with HIV who was CMV-seropositive.

The chain joins TRBV18 to TRBJ2-7; 9 bases line up with TRBD1. V shed 5 bases, J shed 2 bases, and the junction held 7 bases outside the gene matches. The V gene's germline CDR1 is KGHSH and CDR2 LQKENI. This CDR3 has 15 residues. Here the CDR3 reads CASSLDRGRAYEQYF. In DNA form, the CDR3 reads TGTGCCAGCTCATTGGACAGGGGCCGGGCCTACGAGCAGTACTTC.

Judged by abundance, this clone is medium-sized. The V gene is TRBV7-8, the J gene TRBJ2-3; a weak D match, TRBD2 (6 bases). The CDR3 has 16 amino acids. Deletions cut 5 bases from V and 6 bases from J, with 21 bases between. Germline CDR1 is SGHVS and CDR2 is FQNEAQ. Here the CDR3 reads CASSPPGLRSGDTQYF. As DNA, the CDR3 is TGTGCCAGCAGCCCGCCGGGACTCCGCTCTGGGGATACGCAGTATTTT.

The chain carries TRBV28 and TRBJ1-5; D uncertain. CDR3 length: 12 residues. Looked up from germline, CDR1 is MDHEN and CDR2 is SYDVKM. Trimming removed 8 bases at V and 5 bases at J, with 10 bases between. CDR3 nucleotides: TGTGCCAGCGTAACGTCGCATCAGCCCCAGCATTTT. This translates into CASVTSHQPQHF. Combining the CDR3 with reference TRBV28 and TRBJ1-5 gives the whole variable domain DVKVTQSSRYLVKRTGEKVFLECVQDMDHENMFWYRQDPGLGLRLIYFSYDVKMKEKGDIPEGYSVSREKKERFSLILESASTNQTSMYLCASVTSHQPQHFGDGTRLSIL.

This sequence joins TRBV7-9 and TRBJ1-5; D is unresolved. The CDR3 totals 12 residues. Germline values: CDR1 SEHNR, CDR2 FQNEAQ (reference sequence). The V end was cut by 6 bases, the J end by 5 bases, with 8 bases between. CDR3 in amino acids: CASSYSDQPQHF. The CDR3 DNA sequence: TGTGCCAGCAGTTACAGTGATCAGCCCCAGCATTTT.

A remark on this clone: The sample carries other DNA sequences with the same CDR3. V gene TRBV15 combines with J gene TRBJ2-6, with 9 bases that match TRBD1. Germline V gene lookup returns CDR1 LNHNV and CDR2 YYDKDF (reference sequence). The ends lost 5 bases at V and 0 bases at J; junction bases unmatched: 5. CDR3 size: 17 residues. CDR3 coding DNA: TGTGCCACCAGCCGGGGACAGGGAATCTCTGGGGCCAACGTCCTGACTTTC. Its protein product is CATSRGQGISGANVLTF.

In DNA form, the CDR3 reads TGTGCCAGCCGGGACATCGAGGATTCACCCCTCCACTTT. Residues: CASRDIEDSPLHF. The chain uses TRBV6-5 and TRBJ1-6, with D perhaps TRBD1 (6 bases). V lost 8 bases, J lost 8 bases, and 13 bases lay in between. The CDR3 covers 13 residues. Per the germline V gene, CDR1 is MNHEY and CDR2 is SVGAGI.

The CDR3, as DNA: TGTGCCAGCAGCCCCCGAGAAGGAAACGGGGAGCTGTTTTTT. As protein: CASSPREGNGELFF. The chain joins TRBV7-2 to TRBJ2-2; D unclear. Per the germline V gene, CDR1 is SGHTA and CDR2 is FQGNSA. The V gene lost 5 bases and the J gene lost 7 bases, with 14 bases spanning the gap. CDR3 size: 14 residues.

This clone showed up just once. The chain employs TRBV24-1 and TRBJ2-3; TRBD1 matches 7 bases. V lost 6 bases, J lost 0 bases, and 5 bases stayed unmatched. CDR3 length: 15 amino acids. Germline V gives CDR1 KGHDR, CDR2 SFDVKD. The CDR3 DNA sequence: TGTGCCACCAGTATGACAGGGCTTAGCACAGATACGCAGTATTTT. It is translated as CATSMTGLSTDTQYF.